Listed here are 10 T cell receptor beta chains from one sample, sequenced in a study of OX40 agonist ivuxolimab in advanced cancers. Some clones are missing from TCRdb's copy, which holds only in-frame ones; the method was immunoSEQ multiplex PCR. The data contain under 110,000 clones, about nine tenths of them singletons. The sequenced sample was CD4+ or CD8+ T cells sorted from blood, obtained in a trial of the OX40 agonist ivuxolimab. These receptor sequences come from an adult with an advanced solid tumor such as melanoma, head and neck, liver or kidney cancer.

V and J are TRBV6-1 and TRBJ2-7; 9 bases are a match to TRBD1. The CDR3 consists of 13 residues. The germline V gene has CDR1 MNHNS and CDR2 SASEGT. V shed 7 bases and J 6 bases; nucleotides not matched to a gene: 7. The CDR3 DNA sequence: TGTGCCAGCATCGGGACAGGGTTTGGCGAGCAGTACTTC. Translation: CASIGTGFGEQYF.

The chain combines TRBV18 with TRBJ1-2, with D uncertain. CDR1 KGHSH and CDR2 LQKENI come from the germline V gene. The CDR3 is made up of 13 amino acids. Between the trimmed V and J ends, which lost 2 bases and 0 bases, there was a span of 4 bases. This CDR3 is CASSPTANYGYTF. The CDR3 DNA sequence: TGTGCCAGCTCACCAACAGCTAACTATGGCTACACCTTC.

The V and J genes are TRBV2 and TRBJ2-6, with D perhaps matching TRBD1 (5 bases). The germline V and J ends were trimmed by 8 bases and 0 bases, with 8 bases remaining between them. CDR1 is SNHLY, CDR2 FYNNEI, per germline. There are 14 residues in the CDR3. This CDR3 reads CASLRDSGANVLTF. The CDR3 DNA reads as TGTGCCAGCCTCAGGGACTCTGGGGCCAACGTCCTGACTTTC.

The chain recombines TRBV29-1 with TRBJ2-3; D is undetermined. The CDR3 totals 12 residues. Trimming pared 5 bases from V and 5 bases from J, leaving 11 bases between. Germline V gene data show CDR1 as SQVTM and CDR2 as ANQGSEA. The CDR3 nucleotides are TGCAGCGTTCTTATCTTGGTAGATACGCAGTATTTT. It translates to CSVLILVDTQYF.

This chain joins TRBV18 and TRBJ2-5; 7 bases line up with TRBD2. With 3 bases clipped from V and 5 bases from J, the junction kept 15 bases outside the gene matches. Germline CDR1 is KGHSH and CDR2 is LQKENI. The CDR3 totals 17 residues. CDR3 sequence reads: CASSPQSGGWRGETQYF. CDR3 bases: TGTGCCAGCTCACCTCAGAGTGGAGGATGGCGGGGGGAGACCCAGTACTTC.

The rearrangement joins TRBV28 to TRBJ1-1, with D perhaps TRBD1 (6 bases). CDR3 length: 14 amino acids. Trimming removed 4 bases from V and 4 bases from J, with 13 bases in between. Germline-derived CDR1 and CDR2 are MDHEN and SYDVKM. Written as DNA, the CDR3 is TGTGCCAGCAGTTCGCGGGGGGGGCCCACTGAAGCTTTCTTT. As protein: CASSSRGGPTEAFF.

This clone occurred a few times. CDR3 sequence reads: CASSPSTRVYEQYF. The CDR3, as DNA: TGTGCCAGCAGTCCGTCTACGAGGGTATACGAGCAGTACTTC. The chain uses TRBV28 and TRBJ2-7; tentatively, D is TRBD2 (5 bases). The length of the CDR3 is 14 residues. CDR1 and CDR2 from the germline V gene are MDHEN and SYDVKM. Trimming stripped 5 bases from V and 4 bases from J, with 15 bases between.

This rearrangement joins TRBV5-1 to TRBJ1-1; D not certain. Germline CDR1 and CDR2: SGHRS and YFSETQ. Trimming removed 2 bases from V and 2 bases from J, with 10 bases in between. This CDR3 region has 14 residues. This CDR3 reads CASSFRTINTEAFF. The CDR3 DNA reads TGCGCCAGCAGCTTCCGTACCATAAACACTGAAGCTTTCTTT.

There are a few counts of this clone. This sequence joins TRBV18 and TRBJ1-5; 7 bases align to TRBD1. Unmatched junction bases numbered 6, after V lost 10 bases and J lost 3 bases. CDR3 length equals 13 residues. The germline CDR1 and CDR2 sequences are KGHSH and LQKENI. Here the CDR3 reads CATQGGPNQPQHF. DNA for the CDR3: TGTGCCACCCAAGGGGGCCCCAATCAGCCCCAGCATTTT.

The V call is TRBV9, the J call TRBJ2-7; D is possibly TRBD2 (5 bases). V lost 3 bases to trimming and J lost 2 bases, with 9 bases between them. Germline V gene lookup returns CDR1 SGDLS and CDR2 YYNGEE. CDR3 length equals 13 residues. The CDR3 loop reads CASSATNTYEQYF. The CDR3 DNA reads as TGTGCCAGCAGCGCGACTAACACCTACGAGCAGTACTTC.